This T cell receptor (beta chain) was obtained from a study of cytomegalovirus exposure and HLA in healthy donors. This CDR3 has 13 residues. V trimming: 0 bases; J trimming: 9 bases; junction bases outside the gene matches: 1. Germline values: CDR1 SGHAT, CDR2 FQNNGV. In the PCR, 60 Vbeta and 13 Jbeta primers were used. Here immunoSEQ multiplex PCR was the method, and the copy in TCRdb shows in-frame clones only, minus some. The profile shows 100,000 or so clones, roughly 74% of them singletons. Input material: PBMCs. The TCR was taken from a woman between 35 and 50 years old in good health and CMV-seronegative. This chain connects TRBV11-2 to TRBJ2-1; the match to TRBD2 covers 8 bases. The CDR3 DNA reads TGTGCCAGCAGCTTAGAAGCGGGAGTTGAGCAGTTCTTC. Translating gives CASSLEAGVEQFF.